One sample yielded the 29 T cell receptor beta chains listed below, sequenced in a study of blood T cell repertoires in COVID-19. Profiled with immunoSEQ multiplex PCR; TCRdb holds only in-frame clones, not every one. This repertoire shows around 400,000 clones, more than 70% found once; its top ten account for roughly 1.4%. Sequencing was carried out using PBMCs or T cells enriched from blood (not recorded which). The receptors shown here come from a woman under 30 who had been exposed to COVID-19.

This clone was observed once. V and J are TRBV4-1 and TRBJ2-7; weak D call: TRBD1 (5 bases). From germline, CDR1 is MGHRA and CDR2 YSYEKL. The CDR3 is made up of 12 amino acids. V lost 2 bases and J lost 9, with 11 bases in between. In DNA form, the CDR3 reads TGCGCCAGCAGCCAACAGGGATCAGGGCAGTACTTC. It encodes CASSQQGSGQYF.

The chain joins TRBV5-1 to TRBJ2-1; TRBD2 matches 8 bases. CDR3 length equals 16 residues. Germline-derived CDR1 and CDR2 are SGHRS and YFSETQ. With V trimmed by 5 bases and J by 3 bases, 10 bases remained unmatched. The chain's CDR3 is CASSFFGGVSYNEQFF. CDR3 DNA: TGCGCCAGCAGTTTCTTCGGGGGGGTGAGCTACAATGAGCAGTTCTTC. Full variable domain (missing parts from reference TRBV5-1 and TRBJ2-1): KAGVTQTPRYLIKTRGQQVTLSCSPISGHRSVSWYQQTPGQGLQFLFEYFSETQRNKGNFPGRFSGRQFSNSRSEMNVSTLELGDSALYLCASSFFGGVSYNEQFFGPGTRLTVL.

Points on this clone: Other DNA sequences from this sample encode an identical CDR3 as well. The chain uses TRBV30 and TRBJ1-3; 8 positions agree with TRBD1. The CDR3 spans 15 residues. Germline values: CDR1 GTSNPN, CDR2 SVGIG (reference sequence). Losses at the gene ends were 0 bases for V and 2 bases for J; bases not matched to a gene: 3. CDR3 sequence reads: CAWSVDRGPGNTIYF. The CDR3 coding sequence is TGTGCCTGGAGTGTCGACAGGGGTCCTGGAAACACCATATATTTT.

V and J are TRBV2 and TRBJ2-7, with D unclear. The V and J ends lost 4 bases and 0 bases respectively, with 7 bases between them. Germline V gene sequence: CDR1 SNHLY, CDR2 FYNNEI. This CDR3 has 13 residues. The CDR3 reads CASSGRSSYEQYF. DNA of the CDR3: TGTGCCAGCAGTGGTAGGAGCTCCTACGAGCAGTACTTC.

As for this clone: Other DNA sequences within the sample encode an identical CDR3. The chain carries TRBV5-1 and TRBJ2-5, with D unclear. Germline V lookup: CDR1 SGHRS, CDR2 YFSETQ. The CDR3 consists of 12 residues. V shed 3 bases and J shed 2 bases, with 5 bases lying between them. This CDR3 reads CASSWAQETQYF. CDR3 nucleotide sequence: TGCGCCAGCAGCTGGGCGCAAGAGACCCAGTACTTC.

The CDR3 region is CASLPGGNTEAFF. The CDR3 DNA sequence: TGTGCCAGCCTTCCAGGGGGGAACACTGAAGCTTTCTTT. The chain links TRBV27 to TRBJ1-1; 7 bases line up with TRBD1. The V gene's germline CDR1 is MNHEY and CDR2 SMNVEV (reference sequence). The CDR3 runs to 13 residues. Trimming at V came to 8 bases and at J to 1 base, leaving 4 bases not matched to a gene.

This chain uses TRBV2 with TRBJ1-2, with 10 bases that match TRBD1. The germline CDR1 and CDR2 sequences are SNHLY and FYNNEI. This CDR3 spans 13 amino acids. The junction had 4 bases not matched to a gene; V was cut back by 8 bases and J by 4 bases. CDR3 nucleotides: TGTGCCAGCCGGACAGGGGGATCCTATGGCTACACCTTC. Translated: CASRTGGSYGYTF.

The chain is built from TRBV28 and TRBJ2-1; TRBD1 matches at 7 bases. The CDR3 runs 14 residues. Per germline, CDR1 MDHEN and CDR2 SYDVKM. Losses at the gene ends were 7 bases for V and 5 bases for J; bases not matched to a gene: 8. As DNA, the CDR3 is TGTGCCAGCAAGGGTGGGACAGTCAACAATGAGCAGTTCTTC. This sequence encodes CASKGGTVNNEQFF.

The chain is built from TRBV10-3 and TRBJ1-6; 8 bases agree with TRBD1. CDR1 and CDR2 from the germline V gene are ENHRY and SYGVKD. V lost 8 bases and J lost 0; bases outside the gene matches: 18. The CDR3 has 20 residues. Here the CDR3 reads CAIDPIEDSDRDSYNSPLHF. As DNA, the CDR3 is TGTGCCATCGACCCCATTGAAGATTCGGACAGGGACTCCTATAATTCACCCCTCCACTTT.

This clone was seen once. The V and J genes are TRBV5-4 and TRBJ2-3, with 13 bases fitting TRBD2. CDR1 and CDR2 (germline): SGHNT, YYREEE (reference sequence). CDR3 length equals 17 residues. With V trimmed by 2 bases and J by 4 bases, 7 bases remained unmatched. The CDR3 nucleotides are TGTGCCAGCAGCTTACCAACTAGCGGGGGGGGTGCAGATACGCAGTATTTT. The encoded protein is CASSLPTSGGGADTQYF. The variable domain in full, completed from reference TRBV5-4 and TRBJ2-3, reads ETGVTQSPTHLIKTRGQQVTLRCSSQSGHNTVSWYQQALGQGPQFIFQYYREEENGRGNFPPRFSGLQFPNYSSELNVNALELDDSALYLCASSLPTSGGGADTQYFGPGTRLTVL.

The CDR3 DNA reads as TGTGCCAGCAGCTACCAGGGTTCCTCCTACAATGAGCAGTTCTTC. Its translation: CASSYQGSSYNEQFF. The V and J genes are TRBV9 and TRBJ2-1; perhaps TRBD1 as D (5 bases). Looked up from germline, CDR1 is SGDLS and CDR2 is YYNGEE. The CDR3 spans 15 residues. The ends were cut back, 4 bases at V and 0 bases at J, with 11 bases in the middle.

The chain combines TRBV28 with TRBJ1-2, with 9 positions matching TRBD1. The CDR3 spans 16 residues. V was pared by 6 bases and J by 5 bases, with 13 bases of the junction left unmatched. CDR1 and CDR2 from the germline V gene are MDHEN and SYDVKM. In DNA form, the CDR3 reads TGTGCCAGCAGCCCAGTATCCGGACAGGGGAATTATGGCTACACCTTC. As protein: CASSPVSGQGNYGYTF.

The chain employs TRBV2 and TRBJ2-7, with a possible D match to TRBD2 (6 bases). Germline V gene lookup returns CDR1 SNHLY and CDR2 FYNNEI. The CDR3 covers 15 residues. Trimming removed 3 bases from V and 0 bases from J, with 12 bases in between. CDR3 DNA sequence: TGTGCCAGCAGTGAGGTAGCGGCGACCTCCTACGAGCAGTACTTC. Translated: CASSEVAATSYEQYF.

This chain links TRBV5-1 with TRBJ2-7, with a possible D match to TRBD1 (5 bases). The V end lost 0 bases, the J end lost 3 bases, and 22 bases lay between the germline ends. The germline V gene has CDR1 SGHRS and CDR2 YFSETQ. This CDR3 contains 18 residues. DNA for the CDR3: TGCGCCAGCAGCTTGGCCCCACCCCAGGGCCCTCTGCACTACGAGCAGTACTTC. Residues: CASSLAPPQGPLHYEQYF.

This sequence joins TRBV6-5 and TRBJ1-1; tentative D call: TRBD1 (6 bases). Germline V gives CDR1 MNHEY, CDR2 SVGAGI. The CDR3 runs 15 residues. Trimming stripped 6 bases from V and 6 bases from J, with 20 bases between. The CDR3 region is CASSLPNRAGAEAFF. CDR3 DNA: TGTGCCAGCAGCCTACCAAACAGGGCTGGCGCTGAAGCTTTCTTT.

The chain couples TRBV28 to TRBJ2-2; D is ambiguous. Germline assignment: CDR1 MDHEN and CDR2 SYDVKM. This CDR3 comprises 14 residues. V was cut by 5 bases and J by 5 bases, with 12 bases left in between. CDR3 nucleotide sequence: TGTGCCAGCAGTATAATCTCCTCTACCGGGGAGCTGTTTTTT. Amino acids: CASSIISSTGELFF.

This clone was recorded once. The chain joins TRBV27 to TRBJ1-5; the match to TRBD1 covers 8 bases. Germline V gene data show CDR1 as MNHEY and CDR2 as SMNVEV (reference sequence). The CDR3 consists of 16 residues. Trimming took 4 bases from V and 3 from J; bases not matched to a gene: 8. CDR3 amino acids: CASSSTGGGNNQPQHF. Here the CDR3 DNA reads TGTGCCAGCAGTTCTACAGGGGGTGGAAACAATCAGCCCCAGCATTTT.

The genes are TRBV6-4 and TRBJ2-3; D is ambiguous. CDR1 MRHNA and CDR2 SNTAGT come from the germline V gene. Trimming removed 9 bases at V and 2 bases at J, with 12 bases between. The CDR3 spans 13 residues. CDR3 amino acids: CASSFTNTDTQYF. The CDR3 DNA is TGTGCCAGTTCCTTTACAAACACAGATACGCAGTATTTT.

The gene calls are TRBV27 and TRBJ1-5; possible D gene TRBD1, 5 bases. CDR1 and CDR2 (germline): MNHEY, SMNVEV (reference sequence). This CDR3 region has 15 residues. Between the trimmed V and J ends, which lost 6 bases and 2 bases, there was a span of 14 bases. The CDR3 here is CASSLVGDGNQPQHF. CDR3 nucleotides: TGTGCCAGCAGCCTTGTAGGGGATGGCAATCAGCCCCAGCATTTT.

The chain has TRBV5-8 and TRBJ1-1; TRBD1 matches 7 bases. Per the germline V gene, CDR1 is SGHTS and CDR2 is YDEGEE. V lost 4 bases and J lost 0; bases outside the gene matches: 6. There are 15 residues in the CDR3. CDR3 sequence reads: CASSPLTGMNTEAFF. DNA for the CDR3: TGTGCCAGCAGCCCCCTGACAGGGATGAACACTGAAGCTTTCTTT.

The CDR3 loop reads CASSLLGQGGHEQYF. The CDR3 nucleotides are TGTGCCAGCAGTTTATTAGGACAGGGCGGACACGAGCAGTACTTC. This chain uses TRBV27 with TRBJ2-7, with TRBD1 identical over 8 bases. CDR1 and CDR2 (germline): MNHEY, SMNVEV (reference sequence). Losses at the gene ends were 1 base for V and 5 bases for J; bases not matched to a gene: 7. This CDR3 is 15 amino acids long.

In this sample, this clone turned up once. DNA of the CDR3: TGTGCCAGCAGTTTAGGGGGGTTGACGATACAGCCCCAGCATTTT. It yields the protein CASSLGGLTIQPQHF. The gene calls are TRBV28 and TRBJ1-5; possibly TRBD1 for D (5 bases). The CDR3 loop spans 15 amino acids. Germline V lookup: CDR1 MDHEN, CDR2 SYDVKM. Trimming took 2 bases from V and 7 from J, leaving 15 bases between them.

The chain joins TRBV5-1 to TRBJ2-7; 9 nucleotides line up with TRBD1. The V and J ends lost 0 bases and 6 bases, in that order; junction bases with no gene match: 4. The CDR3 is made up of 14 amino acids. The V gene's germline CDR1 is SGHRS and CDR2 YFSETQ. CDR3 nucleotides: TGCGCCAGCAGCTTGGTGGGACAGGGACCCGAGCAGTACTTC. It codes for CASSLVGQGPEQYF.

The V gene is TRBV14, the J gene TRBJ1-6, with D maybe TRBD1 (6 bases). V gave up 4 bases and J gave up 5 bases, with 15 bases separating them. The CDR3 runs to 16 residues. Germline-derived CDR1 and CDR2 are SGHDN and FVKESK. For the CDR3, the DNA is TGTGCCAGCAGCCCCCGGGGGGGCAACAATAATTCACCCCTCCACTTT. Translating gives CASSPRGGNNNSPLHF.

The CDR3 reads CAWTGTVITGELFF. The CDR3 DNA sequence: TGTGCCTGGACTGGGACAGTCATCACCGGGGAGCTGTTTTTT. The chain couples TRBV30 to TRBJ2-2; TRBD1 matches 7 bases. In germline, CDR1 is GTSNPN, CDR2 SVGIG (reference sequence). The J segment lost 4 bases and the V segment lost 4 bases, leaving 6 bases of the junction unmatched. This CDR3 comprises 14 residues.

The CDR3 sequence is CASSSPLAGQYEQYF. The CDR3 DNA reads as TGTGCCAGCAGCTCCCCACTAGCGGGCCAATACGAGCAGTACTTC. V gene TRBV7-6 combines with J gene TRBJ2-7, with 9 bases that match TRBD2. Germline values: CDR1 SGHVS, CDR2 FNYEAQ. V lost 4 bases and J lost 4; bases outside the gene matches: 8. This CDR3 has 15 residues.

This chain connects TRBV28 to TRBJ1-3; unclear D gene. The CDR3 length is 16 residues. Germline V gene data show CDR1 as MDHEN and CDR2 as SYDVKM. The ends were cut back, 5 bases at V and 0 bases at J, with 14 bases in the middle. CDR3 loop: CASSPPLVLSGNTIYF. Written as DNA, the CDR3 is TGTGCCAGCAGTCCGCCCCTAGTCCTCTCTGGAAACACCATATATTTT.

Here the CDR3 DNA reads TGTGCCAGCAGCCCCGGGACATCCCTTCGGCCCCAGCATTTT. This gives the protein CASSPGTSLRPQHF. The chain carries TRBV7-2 and TRBJ1-5; perhaps TRBD1 as D (6 bases). CDR1 SGHTA and CDR2 FQGNSA come from the germline V gene. The V gene lost 5 bases and the J gene lost 9 bases, with 17 bases spanning the gap. The CDR3 runs to 14 residues.

The gene calls are TRBV7-8 and TRBJ2-7; 9 bases line up with TRBD1. The V gene end was trimmed by 2 bases and the J gene end by 4 bases; junction bases not matched to a gene: 9. Germline assignment: CDR1 SGHVS and CDR2 FQNEAQ. The CDR3 is 16 amino acids. The CDR3, as DNA: TGTGCCAGCAGCTTAAATCCGGGACAGGGAGAGTACGAGCAGTACTTC. The encoded protein is CASSLNPGQGEYEQYF.